The source of this T cell receptor beta chain is a study of shared clonotypes between healthy human individuals (dated by TCRdb to the early 2020s). Looking at the study overall: The cohort included three men and two women between 18 and 49 years of age. For each donor, CD4 naive and CD4 memory were each run on three plates, CD8 naive on two plates, and CD8 memory on one plate. To estimate repertoire size and how much clonotypes are shared between individuals, the study performed deep sequencing of blood TCR repertoires from five healthy adults. To increase sequencing depth and limit assay-specific biases, TCR repertoire library preparation and sequencing were carried out by different laboratories using diverse techniques. Between about 0.8 and 9.5 billion PBMCs per donor were obtained by leukapheresis. Broader findings and caveats from the paper: Based on pairwise subsampling, the degree of clonotype sharing among donors was expected to be affected by sequencing depth. About 5% of naive CD4, 3% to 4% of naive CD8, 2% to 2.5% of memory CD4, and about 0.4% of memory CD8 clonotypes were shared across a few donors. Higher generation probabilities were observed for clonotypes shared by all four sorted-subset donors than for non-shared clonotypes. Even with the large sequencing depth, rarefaction of the sorted-subset datasets indicated that sequencing was incomplete. The small number of donors limited the genetic and exposure-history diversity represented. Larger estimated clonotype richness was generally found for naive subsets than for memory subsets. Sampling was limited to blood, and TCR repertoires in tissue likely differ from TCR repertoires in blood.

As regards this clone: Its antigen specificity is not known. No much larger clone exists at a distance of one base, and base qualities are not known.

The CDR3 runs 17 amino acids, cysteine and phenylalanine included. This entry keeps only the CDR3 DNA: 51 bases, framed from base 1. The junction shows trimming of 6 bases on V and 5 bases on J, plus 22 bases between the germline ends. Via the germline V gene, CDR1 is MGHRA and CDR2 YSYEKL. The donors were healthy, HIV-negative adults with no recently reported acute infections or vaccinations. Every donor was a Caucasian adult living in Nashville, Tennessee, USA. CD4+ T cells were enriched by magnetic negative selection, after which naive cells were positively selected on CD45RA and the negative fraction was taken as the memory subset. Blood was obtained by leukapheresis, after which PBMCs were separated by Ficoll-Histopaque density gradient centrifugation and cryopreserved in liquid nitrogen vapor phase. Purity and quantity of every magnetically sorted T cell population were checked by analytical flow cytometry. From each sorted fraction, genomic DNA was isolated and quantified by UV absorbance on a Nanodrop 2000c.

Using the deep immunoSEQ assay, TCR CDR3 regions were amplified from genomic DNA by multiplex PCR. For each cell subset, the extracted genomic DNA was distributed evenly across all wells of several immunoSEQ 96-well plates, and each plate served as one replicate. Each replicate PCR for sorted subsets received about 220 ng genomic DNA, equal to roughly 33,000 T cell genomes. Purified libraries were measured with a Qubit 3.0 fluorometer, size-checked on a Bioanalyzer 2100, and measured again with the KAPA Library Quantification kit. Every immunoSEQ 96-well plate was sequenced on a separate single-read 150-cycle Illumina NextSeq 550 flow cell. The published analysis was carried out like this. The immunoSEQ output contained only junctional sequences without quality scores, so filtering could not match that applied to full-length reads. To assign V/J genes and CDR3, sequences were annotated using PyIR, a Python wrapper for IgBLAST v1.9, with IMGT germline references. Reads were filtered out if the reads had weak V/J assignments (E-value above 1e-6), no CDR3, stop codons, out-of-frame junctions, or ambiguous translated residues. V3J clonotypes were defined by identical inferred V gene, J gene, and CDR3 amino acid sequence. Percentage overlap between repertoires was calculated by dividing the number of shared unique clonotypes by the size of the smaller repertoire. Three approaches were used to assess repertoire richness: RTK rarefaction, the Chao1 estimator, and Recon v2.1 estimates of unobserved clonotypes. Generation probabilities were computed with OLGA for all TCRbeta clonotypes obtained by the gDNA method from a few donors. In TCRdb, the immuneACCESS table is reduced to in-frame sequences with V and J assigned. These tables do not hold every clone; where another copy was compared, an unresolved V gene accounts for under half, and the others remain unexplained. D and trimming were read from the DNA, whereas the V and J calls and clone size are those reported in that table. This sample comprises about 600,000 clones, 95% to 98% of them detected only once. The ten largest clones represent 0.045% to 0.06% of the sample.

Material: naive CD4+ T cells sorted from blood. In light of the paper, this sample's cell subset or site label describes: CD45RA+ positively selected. The V gene is TRBV4-1 and the J gene is TRBJ2-2, with a weak D call of TRBD2 (5 bases match). The source of this sequence is a woman in her twenties or thirties in good health. The sequenced DNA: TGCGCCAGCAGTGGCCGGGAAGGGAATAGGGCAACCGGGGAGCTGTTTTTT. Translated, it gives CASSGREGNRATGELFF.